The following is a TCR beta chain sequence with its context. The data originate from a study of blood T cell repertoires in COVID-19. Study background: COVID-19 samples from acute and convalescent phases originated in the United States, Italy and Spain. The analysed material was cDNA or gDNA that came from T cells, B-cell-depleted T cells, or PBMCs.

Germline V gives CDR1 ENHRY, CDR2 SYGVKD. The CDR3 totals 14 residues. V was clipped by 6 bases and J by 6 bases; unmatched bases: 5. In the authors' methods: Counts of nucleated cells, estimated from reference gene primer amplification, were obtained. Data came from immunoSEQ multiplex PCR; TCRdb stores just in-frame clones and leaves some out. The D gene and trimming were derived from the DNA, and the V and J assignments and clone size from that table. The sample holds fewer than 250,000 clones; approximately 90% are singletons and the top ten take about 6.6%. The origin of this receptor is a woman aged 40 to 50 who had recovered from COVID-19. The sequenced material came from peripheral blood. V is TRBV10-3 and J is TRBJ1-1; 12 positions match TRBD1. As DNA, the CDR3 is TGTGCCATCAGCGGGACAGGGGGCCAATCTGAAGCTTTCTTT. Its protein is CAISGTGGQSEAFF.